The 24 T cell receptor beta chains reported below all come from one sample, sequenced in a study of OX40 agonist ivuxolimab in advanced cancers. Only in-frame clones appear in the TCRdb table, and some are missing; sequencing was by immunoSEQ multiplex PCR. The table has fewer than 75,000 clones, roughly 89% seen once. Sequencing was performed on CD4+ or CD8+ T cells sorted from blood, taken in a trial of the OX40 agonist ivuxolimab. The source of these receptors is an adult with an advanced solid tumor such as melanoma, head and neck, liver or kidney cancer.

The chain uses TRBV7-9 and TRBJ2-7, with unresolved D. There are 11 residues in the CDR3. V was shortened by 5 bases and J by 5 bases, with 7 bases between the two germline ends. The germline CDR1 and CDR2 sequences are SEHNR and FQNEAQ (reference sequence). CDR3 DNA: TGTGCCAGCAGCCTCTGGGACGAGCAGTACTTC. This gives the protein CASSLWDEQYF.

The CDR3 nucleotides read TGTGCCAGAAGGATTTGGGTTGGGGTAGAGGACACTGAAGCTTTCTTT. Translating it yields CARRIWVGVEDTEAFF. This chain connects TRBV5-3 to TRBJ1-1; D remains ambiguous. TRBV5-3 is classed as an ORF, of uncertain function. V lost 5 bases, J lost 3 bases, and 20 bases lay in between. CDR3 length: 16 amino acids.

The chain links TRBV29-1 to TRBJ2-2; TRBD1 aligns across 8 bases. CDR1 SQVTM and CDR2 ANQGSEA come from the germline V gene. V lost 3 bases to trimming and J lost 1 base; unmatched junction nucleotides: 4. The CDR3 contains 15 residues. The CDR3 region is CSVESRGLNTGELFF. For the CDR3, the DNA is TGCAGCGTTGAGAGCAGGGGGCTGAACACCGGGGAGCTGTTTTTT.

This sequence joins TRBV6-1 and TRBJ2-7, with a possible D match to TRBD2 (5 bases). Per the germline V gene, CDR1 is MNHNS and CDR2 is SASEGT. This CDR3 is 13 amino acids long. Trimming removed 3 bases at V and 6 bases at J, with 12 bases between. The CDR3 is CASSEAGIREQYF. The DNA of the CDR3 is TGTGCCAGCAGTGAGGCCGGGATTCGCGAGCAGTACTTC.

J is TRBJ1-2 and V is TRBV28, with unresolved D. V was pared by 2 bases and J by 0 bases, with 10 bases between. The CDR3 has 15 amino acids. The V gene's germline CDR1 is MDHEN and CDR2 SYDVKM. This chain's CDR3 is CASSLTTATNYGYTF. The CDR3, as DNA: TGTGCCAGCAGTTTAACAACAGCTACTAACTATGGCTACACCTTC.

V usage is TRBV19 and J usage is TRBJ2-1; 7 positions match TRBD2. The CDR3 runs 16 residues. Germline CDR1 reads LNHDA; CDR2 reads SQIVND (reference sequence). Trimming removed 1 base from V and 2 bases from J; junction bases left unmatched: 5. As DNA, the CDR3 is TGTGCCAGTAGTATAGGAATGCGGGAGCCCTACAATGAGCAGTTCTTC. This sequence encodes CASSIGMREPYNEQFF.

This chain connects TRBV4-2 to TRBJ2-3, with a tentative D call TRBD2 (5 bases). Trimming left V 0 bases short and J 6 bases short, with 13 bases between. The CDR3 is 15 residues long. Per germline, CDR1 LGHNA and CDR2 YNFKEQ. The CDR3 region is CASSQDSVGADTQYF. As DNA, the CDR3 is TGTGCCAGCAGCCAAGATTCGGTGGGAGCTGATACGCAGTATTTT.

The genes are TRBV10-3 and TRBJ2-3; TRBD2 matches 8 bases. There are 16 residues in the CDR3. The germline V gene encodes CDR1 ENHRY and CDR2 SYGVKD. After removal of 0 bases from V and 4 bases from J, the junction contained 6 bases not matched to a gene. The CDR3 coding sequence is TGTGCCATCAGTGAGTCGTTGACGGGAGGGGCAGATACGCAGTATTTT. Its translation is CAISESLTGGADTQYF.

The rearrangement uses TRBV30 and TRBJ2-7, with D perhaps TRBD2 (5 bases). The CDR3 spans 14 residues. V was shortened by 5 bases and J by 0 bases, with 14 bases between the two germline ends. In germline, CDR1 is GTSNPN, CDR2 SVGIG (reference sequence). CDR3 in DNA: TGTGCCTGGTCGGGGATTGGTAGCTCCTACGAGCAGTACTTC. Its protein is CAWSGIGSSYEQYF.

This rearrangement joins TRBV19 to TRBJ2-7; 7 positions match TRBD1. Germline lookup yields CDR1 LNHDA and CDR2 SQIVND (reference sequence). The length of the CDR3 is 13 residues. The J segment lost 6 bases and the V segment lost 5 bases, leaving 7 bases of the junction unmatched. In DNA, the CDR3 is TGTGCCAGTAGTTCACAGGGGATGGGCGAGCAGTACTTC. Amino acids: CASSSQGMGEQYF. Looking up the rest from reference TRBV19 and TRBJ2-7 gives the full variable domain: DGGITQSPKYLFRKEGQNVTLSCEQNLNHDAMYWYRQDPGQGLRLIYYSQIVNDFQKGDIAEGYSVSREKKESFPLTVTSAQKNPTAFYLCASSSQGMGEQYFGPGTRLTVT.

This sequence joins TRBV11-2 and TRBJ2-7; perhaps TRBD1 as D (6 bases). CDR3 length: 14 residues. Germline CDR1 reads SGHAT; CDR2 reads FQNNGV. V lost 4 bases and J lost 6, with 16 bases in between. The CDR3 region is CASSSNTGSPEQYF. DNA for the CDR3: TGTGCCAGCAGCTCCAATACAGGGTCCCCCGAGCAGTACTTC.

The chain couples TRBV11-2 to TRBJ2-1; 9 bases are a match to TRBD2. The CDR3 consists of 15 residues. V dropped 3 bases and J dropped 2; count of bases not matched to a gene: 2. Germline loops: CDR1 SGHAT, CDR2 FQNNGV. The CDR3 region is CASSFSSGAYNEQFF. DNA for the CDR3: TGTGCCAGCAGCTTCTCTAGCGGGGCCTACAATGAGCAGTTCTTC.

The chain is built from TRBV4-2 and TRBJ1-2, with D maybe TRBD1 (6 bases). The CDR3 is 18 amino acids. With 0 bases removed from V and 2 bases from J, the gap between germline ends came to 19 bases. CDR1 LGHNA and CDR2 YNFKEQ come from the germline V gene. DNA for the CDR3: TGTGCCAGCAGCCAAGAGGGGGGCGGGAGCCTGATCAACTATGGCTACACCTTC. It yields the protein CASSQEGGGSLINYGYTF.

This chain uses TRBV28 with TRBJ1-2; D is undetermined. Germline lookup yields CDR1 MDHEN and CDR2 SYDVKM. Trimming took off 3 bases at V and 4 bases at J, with 9 bases between the two ends. The CDR3 covers 13 residues. The DNA for the CDR3 is TGTGCCAGCAGTTTCGCGGAATTCTATGGCTACACCTTC. This gives the protein CASSFAEFYGYTF.

The chain couples TRBV9 to TRBJ2-1, with D perhaps being TRBD1 or TRBD2 (5 bases each). CDR1 and CDR2 from the germline V gene are SGDLS and YYNGEE. V dropped 4 bases and J dropped 0 bases, with 11 bases sitting between them. The CDR3 consists of 15 residues. CDR3 sequence: CASSRVGDSYNEQFF. CDR3 nucleotides: TGTGCCAGCAGCCGCGTGGGGGACTCCTACAATGAGCAGTTCTTC.

This clone has just a few counts. V gene TRBV14 combines with J gene TRBJ1-1; D may be TRBD1 (5 bases). The CDR3 has 12 amino acids. V shed 0 bases and J shed 6 bases, with 5 bases lying between them. Looked up from germline, CDR1 is SGHDN and CDR2 is FVKESK. CDR3 sequence (DNA): TGTGCCAGCAGCCAAGAAGGGGCTGAAGCTTTCTTT. Amino acids: CASSQEGAEAFF. Full variable domain (missing parts from reference TRBV14 and TRBJ1-1): EAGVTQFPSHSVIEKGQTVTLRCDPISGHDNLYWYRRVMGKEIKFLLHFVKESKQDESGMPNNRFLAERTGGTYSTLKVQPAELEDSGVYFCASSQEGAEAFFGQGTRLTVV.

This chain links TRBV4-3 with TRBJ1-3; a possible D gene is TRBD1 (5 bases). Trimming took off 1 base at V and 0 bases at J, with 13 bases between the two ends. CDR3 length equals 17 residues. From germline, CDR1 is LGHNA and CDR2 YSLEER. The CDR3 protein is CASSQGNSGPSGNTIYF. CDR3 coding DNA: TGCGCCAGCAGCCAAGGGAATTCAGGGCCCTCTGGAAACACCATATATTTT.

V and J are TRBV5-6 and TRBJ1-1; no definite D call. V dropped 4 bases and J dropped 4 bases, with 8 bases sitting between them. Germline-derived CDR1 and CDR2 are SGHDT and YYEEEE. The CDR3 has 12 residues. CDR3 bases: TGTGCCAGCAGCGGGCGGTCCACTGAAGCTTTCTTT. Residues: CASSGRSTEAFF. Full variable domain (outside the CDR3, taken from reference TRBV5-6 and TRBJ1-1): DAGVTQSPTHLIKTRGQQVTLRCSPKSGHDTVSWYQQALGQGPQFIFQYYEEEERQRGNFPDRFSGHQFPNYSSELNVNALLLGDSALYLCASSGRSTEAFFGQGTRLTVV.

This clone was counted between two and nine times. V and J are TRBV30 and TRBJ1-5, with no clear D. V lost 1 base and J lost 6, with 16 bases in between. Per the germline V gene, CDR1 is GTSNPN and CDR2 is SVGIG (reference sequence). The CDR3 totals 15 residues. In nucleotides, the CDR3 is TGTGCCTGGAGTGCACCTCTCGCTGGGATTCAGCCCCAGCATTTT. The encoded protein is CAWSAPLAGIQPQHF.

The gene calls are TRBV19 and TRBJ2-1, with TRBD2 matching over 9 bases. J lost 6 bases, V lost 10 bases, and 10 bases had no gene match. CDR3 size: 14 residues. Germline loops: CDR1 LNHDA, CDR2 SQIVND (reference sequence). The CDR3 bases are TGTGCCACAACTAGCGGGTGGATGGGCAATGAGCAGTTCTTC. The encoded protein is CATTSGWMGNEQFF.

The chain has TRBV7-9 and TRBJ2-3, with TRBD1 identical over 8 bases. V dropped 0 bases and J dropped 1; count of bases not matched to a gene: 9. The CDR3 loop spans 18 amino acids. Germline V gene sequence: CDR1 SEHNR, CDR2 FQNEAQ (reference sequence). CDR3 DNA: TGTGCCAGCAGCTTAGCGTGGGGACAGGACCACCGCACAGATACGCAGTATTTT. This sequence encodes CASSLAWGQDHRTDTQYF.

The rearrangement uses TRBV30 and TRBJ2-2, with D maybe TRBD2 (5 bases). This CDR3 has 13 amino acids. V shed 8 bases and J shed 3 bases, with 13 bases lying between them. Germline CDR1 reads GTSNPN; CDR2 reads SVGIG (reference sequence). Here the CDR3 DNA reads TGTGCCCGTGGAGGCCAGTACACCGGGGAGCTGTTTTTT. It translates to CARGGQYTGELFF.

The chain combines TRBV5-6 with TRBJ2-3; a weak D match, TRBD2 (6 bases). CDR1 SGHDT and CDR2 YYEEEE come from the germline V gene. The CDR3 contains 15 residues. V lost 0 bases to trimming and J lost 0 bases, with 8 bases between them. The CDR3 loop is CASSLGSGSTDTQYF. The CDR3 coding sequence is TGTGCCAGCAGCTTGGGTAGCGGCAGCACAGATACGCAGTATTTT.

The CDR3, as DNA: TGTGCCAGCTCACCAGGTAACAGGGGTACTGAAGCTTTCTTT. It translates to CASSPGNRGTEAFF. The chain recombines TRBV18 with TRBJ1-1, with 7 nucleotides matching TRBD1. The CDR3 loop spans 14 amino acids. Germline assignment: CDR1 KGHSH and CDR2 LQKENI. Trimming removed 2 bases from V and 5 bases from J; junction bases left unmatched: 5.